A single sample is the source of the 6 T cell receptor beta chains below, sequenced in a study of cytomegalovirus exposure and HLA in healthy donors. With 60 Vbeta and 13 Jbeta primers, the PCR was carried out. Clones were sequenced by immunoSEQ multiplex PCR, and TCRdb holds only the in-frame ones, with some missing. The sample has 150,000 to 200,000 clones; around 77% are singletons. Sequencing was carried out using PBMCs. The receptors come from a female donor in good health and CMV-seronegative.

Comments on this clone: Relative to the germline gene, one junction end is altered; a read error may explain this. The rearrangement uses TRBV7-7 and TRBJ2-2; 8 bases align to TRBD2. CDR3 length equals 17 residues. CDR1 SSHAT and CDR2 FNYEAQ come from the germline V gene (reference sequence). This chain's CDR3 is CASSPGFPGGDTGELFF. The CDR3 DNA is TGTGCTAGCAGCCCCGGGTTTCCGGGAGGGGACACCGGGGAGCTGTTTTTT.

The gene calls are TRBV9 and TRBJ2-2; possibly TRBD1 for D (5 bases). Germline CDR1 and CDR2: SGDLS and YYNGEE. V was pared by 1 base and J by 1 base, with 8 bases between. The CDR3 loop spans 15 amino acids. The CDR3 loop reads CASSVNRRNTGELFF. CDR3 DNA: TGTGCCAGCAGCGTAAACAGGAGGAACACCGGGGAGCTGTTTTTT.

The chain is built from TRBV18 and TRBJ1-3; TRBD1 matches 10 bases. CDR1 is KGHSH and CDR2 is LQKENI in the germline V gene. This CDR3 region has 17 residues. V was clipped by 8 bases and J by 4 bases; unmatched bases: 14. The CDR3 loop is CASGTGQGRLQGNTIYF. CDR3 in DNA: TGTGCCAGCGGGACGGGACAGGGGCGGTTGCAAGGAAACACCATATATTTT.

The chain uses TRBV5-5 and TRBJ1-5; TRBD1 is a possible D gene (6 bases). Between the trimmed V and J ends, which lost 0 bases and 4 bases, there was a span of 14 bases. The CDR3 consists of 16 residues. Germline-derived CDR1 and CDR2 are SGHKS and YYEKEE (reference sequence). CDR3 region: CASSLAGGPVNQPQHF. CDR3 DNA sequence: TGTGCCAGCAGCTTGGCCGGGGGGCCGGTAAATCAGCCCCAGCATTTT.

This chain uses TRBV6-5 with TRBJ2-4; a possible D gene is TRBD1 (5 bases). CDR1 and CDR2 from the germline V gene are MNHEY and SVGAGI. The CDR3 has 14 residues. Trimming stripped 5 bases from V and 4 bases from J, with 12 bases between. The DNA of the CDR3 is TGTGCCAGCAGTCGTAGACAGCTTAAAAACATTCAGTACTTC. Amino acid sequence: CASSRRQLKNIQYF.

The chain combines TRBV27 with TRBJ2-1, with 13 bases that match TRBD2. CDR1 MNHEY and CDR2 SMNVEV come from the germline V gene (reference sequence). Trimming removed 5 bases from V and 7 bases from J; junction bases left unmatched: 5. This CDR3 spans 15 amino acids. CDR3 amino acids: CASSRGLAGRNEQFF. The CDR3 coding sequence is TGTGCCAGCAGTCGGGGACTAGCGGGAAGGAATGAGCAGTTCTTC.